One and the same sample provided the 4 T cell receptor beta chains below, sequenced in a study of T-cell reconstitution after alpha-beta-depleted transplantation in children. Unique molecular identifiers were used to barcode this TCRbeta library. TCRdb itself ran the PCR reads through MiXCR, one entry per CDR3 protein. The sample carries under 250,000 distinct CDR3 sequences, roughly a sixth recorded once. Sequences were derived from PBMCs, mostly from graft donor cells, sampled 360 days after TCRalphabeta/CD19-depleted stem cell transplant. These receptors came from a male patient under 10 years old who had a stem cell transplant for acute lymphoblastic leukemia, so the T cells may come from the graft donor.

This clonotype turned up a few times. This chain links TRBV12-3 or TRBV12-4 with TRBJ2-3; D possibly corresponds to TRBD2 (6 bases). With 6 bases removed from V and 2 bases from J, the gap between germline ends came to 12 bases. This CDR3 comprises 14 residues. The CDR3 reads CASSWDLSTDTQYF. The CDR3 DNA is TGTGCCAGCAGCTGGGACTTATCCACAGATACGCAGTATTTT.

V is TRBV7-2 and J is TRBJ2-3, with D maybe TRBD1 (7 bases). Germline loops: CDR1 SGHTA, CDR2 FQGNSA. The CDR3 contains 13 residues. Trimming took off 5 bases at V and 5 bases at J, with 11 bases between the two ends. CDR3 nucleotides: TGTGCCAGCAGCCCCAGGGGGGTAGATACGCAGTATTTT. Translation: CASSPRGVDTQYF.

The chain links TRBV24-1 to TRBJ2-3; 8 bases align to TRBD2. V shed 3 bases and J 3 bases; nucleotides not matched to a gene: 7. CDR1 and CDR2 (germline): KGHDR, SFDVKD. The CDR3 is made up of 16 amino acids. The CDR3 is CATSDVGGRITDTQYF. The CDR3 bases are TGTGCCACCAGTGATGTGGGCGGGAGGATAACAGATACGCAGTATTTT.

The CDR3: CASAPSDSNQPQHF. CDR3 in DNA: TGCGCCAGCGCCCCGAGCGACAGCAATCAGCCCCAGCATTTT. The chain joins TRBV5-1 to TRBJ1-5; D not resolved. The CDR3 extends over 14 amino acids. V shed 7 bases and J shed 1 base, with 12 bases lying between them. In germline, CDR1 is SGHRS, CDR2 YFSETQ.